These 15 T cell receptor beta chains were all obtained from the same sample, sequenced in a study of blood T cell repertoires in COVID-19 (dated by TCRdb to between 2020 and 2021). Libraries came from the immunoSEQ multiplex PCR assay. The clones in this table, taken by TCRdb from immuneACCESS, are in-frame only. Not every clone is retained; where verified, under half of the shortfall comes from an unresolved V gene, and the cause of the rest is unknown. Here the sample has 300,000 or so clones; 70% to 90% occur a single time. The ten largest account for about 4% of the sample. The sequenced sample was PBMCs or T cells enriched from blood (not recorded which). These receptors were taken from a woman in her thirties or forties with acute COVID-19.

The chain recombines TRBV20-1 with TRBJ1-2; D uncertain. Trimming shortened V by 2 bases and J by 8 bases, and 9 bases separated the two germline ends. The CDR3 contains 11 residues. Germline CDR1 reads DFQATT; CDR2 reads SNEGSKA (reference sequence). CDR3 sequence (DNA): TGCAGTGCTAGATTCCGCAGGGGCTACACCTTC. Amino acids: CSARFRRGYTF.

The chain combines TRBV27 with TRBJ2-5; D is possibly TRBD1 (6 bases). Trimming left V 5 bases short and J 2 bases short, with 24 bases between. The germline CDR1 and CDR2 sequences are MNHEY and SMNVEV (reference sequence). The CDR3 spans 18 residues. As DNA, the CDR3 is TGTGCCAGCAGTCCAAGGGGGTGGTGGGGCGAAGCTCAAGAGACCCAGTACTTC. Its translation is CASSPRGWWGEAQETQYF.

The CDR3 sequence is CASSSTTGLGARSTGELFF. CDR3 DNA sequence: TGTGCCAGCAGCTCGACGACAGGGTTGGGGGCCCGTAGCACCGGGGAGCTGTTTTTT. The gene calls are TRBV11-2 and TRBJ2-2; 7 positions match TRBD1. The CDR3 runs to 19 residues. The V gene's germline CDR1 is SGHAT and CDR2 FQNNGV. Trimming removed 4 bases from V and 4 bases from J; junction bases left unmatched: 18.

This chain joins TRBV24-1 and TRBJ2-5, with 9 positions matching TRBD1. Germline CDR1 and CDR2: KGHDR and SFDVKD. There are 16 residues in the CDR3. Trimming removed 4 bases from V and 4 bases from J; junction bases left unmatched: 9. CDR3 in amino acids: CATSESGTGNSETQYF. The DNA for the CDR3 is TGTGCCACCAGTGAATCCGGGACAGGGAATTCAGAGACCCAGTACTTC.

V gene TRBV20-1 combines with J gene TRBJ2-7; D is perhaps TRBD1 (5 bases). The CDR3 covers 14 residues. V was clipped by 3 bases and J by 2 bases, with 14 bases between them. Germline V gene data show CDR1 as DFQATT and CDR2 as SNEGSKA (reference sequence). The CDR3 spells CSASGAGYPYEQYF. Here the CDR3 DNA reads TGCAGTGCTAGTGGGGCAGGGTACCCCTACGAGCAGTACTTC.

V usage is TRBV7-9 and J usage is TRBJ2-7; 9 nucleotides agree with TRBD2. Germline loops: CDR1 SEHNR, CDR2 FQNEAQ (reference sequence). V was pared by 5 bases and J by 0 bases, with 2 bases of the junction left unmatched. This CDR3 is built from 14 residues. The CDR3 nucleotides read TGTGCCAGCAGCCCTAGCGGGGCCTCCTACGAGCAGTACTTC. As protein: CASSPSGASYEQYF.

The rearrangement uses TRBV19 and TRBJ1-5; weak D call: TRBD1 (5 bases). Germline V lookup: CDR1 LNHDA, CDR2 SQIVND (reference sequence). The V gene lost 4 bases and the J gene lost 6 bases, with 10 bases spanning the gap. The CDR3 sequence is 13 residues long. The CDR3 sequence is CASSNPTGQPQHF. CDR3 nucleotides: TGTGCCAGTAGTAACCCAACAGGTCAGCCCCAGCATTTT. Looking up the rest from reference TRBV19 and TRBJ1-5 gives the full variable domain: DGGITQSPKYLFRKEGQNVTLSCEQNLNHDAMYWYRQDPGQGLRLIYYSQIVNDFQKGDIAEGYSVSREKKESFPLTVTSAQKNPTAFYLCASSNPTGQPQHFGDGTRLSIL.

V is TRBV21-1 and J is TRBJ1-4. TRBV21-1 is a documented pseudogene. This CDR3 has 14 amino acids. The CDR3 here is CASSNGVANEKLFF. The CDR3 nucleotides are TGTGCCAGCAGCAACGGGGTAGCTAATGAAAAACTGTTTTTT.

This clone occurred a few times. The genes are TRBV3-1 (or the pseudogene TRBV3-2) and TRBJ1-2; D uncertain. The CDR3 has 14 residues. V shed 1 base and J shed 4 bases, with 10 bases lying between them. Per germline, CDR1 LGHDT and CDR2 YNNKEL (reference sequence). CDR3 loop: CASSQGAVLYGYTF. The CDR3 DNA follows: TGTGCCAGCAGCCAAGGCGCTGTCCTCTATGGCTACACCTTC.

The chain couples TRBV29-1 to TRBJ2-7; D might be TRBD1 (5 bases). Looked up from germline, CDR1 is SQVTM and CDR2 is ANQGSEA. The CDR3 loop spans 12 amino acids. The V gene lost 4 bases and the J gene lost 5 bases, with 12 bases spanning the gap. CDR3 coding DNA: TGCAGCGTTGGGGCGAAGGGGAACGAGCAGTACTTC. Its protein product is CSVGAKGNEQYF.

This sequence joins TRBV20-1 and TRBJ1-2; D uncertain. V lost 4 bases, J lost 4 bases, and 4 bases lay in between. CDR1 DFQATT and CDR2 SNEGSKA come from the germline V gene (reference sequence). The CDR3 loop spans 10 amino acids. The CDR3 loop is CSAIVYGYTF. Here the CDR3 DNA reads TGCAGTGCTATAGTCTATGGCTACACCTTC.

The chain is built from TRBV4-3 and TRBJ2-7; D is undetermined. CDR1 and CDR2 from the germline V gene are LGHNA and YSLEER. V was trimmed by 1 base and J by 1 base, leaving 11 bases between them. The CDR3 extends over 15 amino acids. The CDR3 sequence: CASSQGNAGSYEQYF. The CDR3, as DNA: TGCGCCAGCAGCCAAGGGAATGCAGGATCCTACGAGCAGTACTTC.

The chain joins TRBV27 to TRBJ1-3; D unresolved. The CDR3 runs to 14 residues. The germline V gene has CDR1 MNHEY and CDR2 SMNVEV (reference sequence). The V gene lost 6 bases and the J gene lost 1 base, with 10 bases spanning the gap. CDR3 nucleotides: TGTGCCAGCAGGAGCGCGGGATCTGGAAACACCATATATTTT. It encodes CASRSAGSGNTIYF.

This chain uses TRBV5-1 with TRBJ1-1, with 9 bases identical to TRBD1. CDR1 is SGHRS, CDR2 YFSETQ, per germline. After removal of 3 bases from V and 6 bases from J, the junction contained 9 bases not matched to a gene. The CDR3 runs 15 residues. CDR3: CASSSTGGAAPEAFF. For the CDR3, the DNA is TGCGCCAGCAGCTCTACAGGGGGCGCGGCACCTGAAGCTTTCTTT.

The chain is built from TRBV28 and TRBJ1-1; TRBD1 is a possible D gene (5 bases). This CDR3 is 14 amino acids long. V lost 6 bases and J 3 bases, leaving 14 bases between the germline ends. Germline lookup yields CDR1 MDHEN and CDR2 SYDVKM. The DNA for the CDR3 is TGTGCCAGCAGAGTAGGGGCCGCCTACACTGAAGCTTTCTTT. Encoded protein: CASRVGAAYTEAFF.